This TCR beta chain was documented in a study of blood T cells in healthy people across ages. With a J-beta primer mix and a sample-barcoded 5' primer, a second PCR ran 7 to 11 cycles. One entry per CDR3 protein results from TCRdb running MiXCR on the 5' RACE reads. The sample includes approximately 730,000 distinct CDR3 sequences, about 48% of them seen just once. The receptor was isolated from a man older than 75 in good health. The sequencing sample was made of blood.

The CDR3 DNA sequence: TGTGCCAGCACTCTCGGGACAGGGGAAGGGGAGCAGTACTTC. It is translated as CASTLGTGEGEQYF. V and J are TRBV25-1 and TRBJ2-7; 10 bases fit TRBD1. Germline CDR1 MGHDK, CDR2 SYGVNS. V shed 7 bases, J shed 7 bases, and the junction held 10 bases outside the gene matches. The CDR3 has 14 amino acids.